This T cell receptor beta chain was sequenced in a study of PD-1 blockade in mismatch repair-deficient tumors. Study-level information: Enrolled about 2013-2016, patients had progressing, pretreated mismatch repair-deficient cancers of about a dozen types. Regarding the study as a whole: Rapid post-treatment expansion, then contraction, generally preceding radiologic response, marked tumor-resident clones.

Germline CDR1 is ENHRY and CDR2 is SYGVKD. V was cut by 0 bases and J by 3 bases, with 9 bases left in between. The CDR3 sequence is 15 residues long. Sequencing used immunoSEQ multiplex PCR; TCRdb keeps in-frame clones, though not all of them. The sample has 100,000 to 150,000 clones; around nine tenths are singletons. As to this clone: The antigen remains unidentified.

Every patient had mismatch repair deficiency by PCR or immunohistochemistry. A few pembrolizumab responders had their TCRs sequenced. The sequences come from peripheral blood, collected approximately 73 weeks after starting pembrolizumab. The chain carries TRBV10-3 and TRBJ1-5; D may be TRBD1 (6 bases). The receptor was derived from an adult with mismatch repair-deficient cancer. The CDR3 DNA follows: TGTGCCATCAGTGAGTCCCGGGACATCAATCAGCCCCAGCATTTT. It is translated as CAISESRDINQPQHF.